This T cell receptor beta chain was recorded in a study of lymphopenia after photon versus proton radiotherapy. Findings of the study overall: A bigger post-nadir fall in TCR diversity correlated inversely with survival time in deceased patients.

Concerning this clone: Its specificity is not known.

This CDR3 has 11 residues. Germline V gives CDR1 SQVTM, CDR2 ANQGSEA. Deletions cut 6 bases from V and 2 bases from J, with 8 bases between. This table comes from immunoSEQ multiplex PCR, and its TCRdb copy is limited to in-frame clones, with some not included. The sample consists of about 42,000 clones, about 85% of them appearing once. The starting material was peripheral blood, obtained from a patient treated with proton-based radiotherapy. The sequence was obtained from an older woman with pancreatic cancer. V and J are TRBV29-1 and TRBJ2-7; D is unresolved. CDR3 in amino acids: CSVAETYEQYF. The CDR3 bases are TGCAGCGTGGCAGAAACCTACGAGCAGTACTTC.